A single sample is the source of the 28 T cell receptor beta chains below, sequenced in a study of blood T cell repertoires in COVID-19. Produced via immunoSEQ multiplex PCR; TCRdb's table is partial and in-frame only. The sample carries 350,000 to 500,000 clones, approximately 91% recorded once. The sample comprised PBMCs or T cells enriched from blood (not recorded which). The receptors derive from a woman aged 18-35 years who had been exposed to COVID-19.

The chain carries TRBV4-1 and TRBJ2-3, with 7 bases that match TRBD1. The germline gives CDR1 MGHRA, CDR2 YSYEKL. The V and J ends lost 3 bases and 4 bases, in that order; junction bases with no gene match: 16. This CDR3 has 18 residues. The CDR3 sequence is CASSQQLHRGSAADTQYF. The CDR3 DNA reads as TGCGCCAGCAGCCAGCAATTACACAGGGGATCAGCTGCAGATACGCAGTATTTT.

A word on this clone: A junction boundary mismatches the germline segment, possibly from a read error. The chain joins TRBV6-5 to TRBJ1-1; TRBD1 agrees at 10 bases. Germline CDR1 reads MNHEY; CDR2 reads SVGAGI. The CDR3 totals 12 residues. CDR3 protein: CASSTRPGQGEF. For the CDR3, the DNA is TGTGCCAGCAGTACCCGCCCCGGACAGGGGGAGTTT.

The gene calls are TRBV6-5 and TRBJ1-4, with a tentative D call TRBD1 (6 bases). Looked up from germline, CDR1 is MNHEY and CDR2 is SVGAGI. CDR3 size: 15 residues. V was pared by 0 bases and J by 6 bases, with 11 bases between. Written as DNA, the CDR3 is TGTGCCAGCAGTTACTCGGGGGCAGGAGATGAAAAACTGTTTTTT. Translating it yields CASSYSGAGDEKLFF.

The chain is built from TRBV6-4 and TRBJ2-4; 10 nucleotides align to TRBD1. J gave up 1 base and V 7 bases, and 16 bases lay outside the gene matches. Germline V gives CDR1 MRHNA, CDR2 SNTAGT. The CDR3 covers 19 residues. In DNA, the CDR3 is TGTGCCAGCAAGGGGATCGGGACAGGGGACGTTGACGCCAAAAACATTCAGTACTTC. It translates to CASKGIGTGDVDAKNIQYF.

This clone has a single count. The chain joins TRBV7-2 to TRBJ2-5; possibly TRBD2 for D (6 bases). CDR3 size: 14 residues. Per the germline V gene, CDR1 is SGHTA and CDR2 is FQGNSA. Between the trimmed V and J ends, which lost 3 bases and 5 bases, there was a span of 13 bases. CDR3 sequence reads: CASSFGGGAETQYF. Here the CDR3 DNA reads TGTGCCAGCAGCTTCGGTGGAGGGGCGGAGACCCAGTACTTC.

This clone occurred a few times. V gene TRBV28 combines with J gene TRBJ2-7; 15 bases map to TRBD2. This CDR3 contains 15 residues. Unmatched junction bases numbered 5, after V lost 6 bases and J lost 5 bases. Germline-derived CDR1 and CDR2 are MDHEN and SYDVKM. CDR3 sequence: CASRGTSGGKDEQYF. As DNA, the CDR3 is TGTGCCAGCAGGGGGACTAGCGGGGGGAAGGACGAGCAGTACTTC.

The chain recombines TRBV5-4 with TRBJ1-3; D may be TRBD1 (6 bases). The CDR3 has 14 residues. CDR1 is SGHNT and CDR2 is YYREEE in the germline V gene (reference sequence). Trimming removed 4 bases at V and 1 base at J, with 9 bases between. The CDR3 DNA sequence: TGTGCCAGCAGCGTTCAGGGGTCTGGAAACACCATATATTTT. This encodes CASSVQGSGNTIYF.

The chain has TRBV3-1 (or the pseudogene TRBV3-2) and TRBJ1-1; D is undetermined. CDR1 LGHDT and CDR2 YNNKEL come from the germline V gene (reference sequence). Trimming shortened V by 0 bases and J by 1 base, and 6 bases separated the two germline ends. The CDR3 length is 14 residues. In DNA, the CDR3 is TGTGCCAGCAGCCAAGAACTACAGAACACTGAAGCTTTCTTT. The encoded protein is CASSQELQNTEAFF.

The chain uses TRBV7-2 and TRBJ2-3; D is undetermined. The CDR3 sequence is 15 residues long. Trimming pared 2 bases from V and 2 bases from J, leaving 11 bases between. Germline V lookup: CDR1 SGHTA, CDR2 FQGNSA. CDR3 coding DNA: TGTGCCAGCAGCTTACAGTCATACCACACAGATACGCAGTATTTT. Its translation is CASSLQSYHTDTQYF.

The chain uses TRBV28 and TRBJ2-5, with a tentative D call TRBD1 (8 bases). The CDR3 has 13 residues. With 6 bases removed from V and 7 bases from J, the gap between germline ends came to 15 bases. The germline gives CDR1 MDHEN, CDR2 SYDVKM. CDR3 residues: CASRRQGRGTQYF. The CDR3 DNA sequence: TGTGCCAGCAGAAGACAGGGGAGGGGGACCCAGTACTTC.

This chain joins TRBV11-2 and TRBJ1-1, with 7 positions matching TRBD1. V trimming: 4 bases; J trimming: 1 base; junction bases outside the gene matches: 6. This CDR3 has 15 residues. Germline-derived CDR1 and CDR2 are SGHAT and FQNNGV. CDR3 nucleotide sequence: TGTGCCAGCAGCTCAGAACAGGGGAGGAACACTGAAGCTTTCTTT. Its translation is CASSSEQGRNTEAFF.

CDR3 loop: CASSPQQGSDYGYTF. The CDR3, as DNA: TGTGCCAGCAGCCCCCAACAGGGCTCGGACTATGGCTACACCTTC. V and J are TRBV9 and TRBJ1-2; possibly TRBD1 for D (6 bases). The V and J ends lost 4 bases and 3 bases respectively, with 16 bases between them. The CDR3 has 15 amino acids. Germline CDR1 SGDLS, CDR2 YYNGEE.

The rearrangement links TRBV6-1 to TRBJ1-6; the match to TRBD1 covers 7 bases. The CDR3 is made up of 14 amino acids. Germline lookup yields CDR1 MNHNS and CDR2 SASEGT. Trimming removed 3 bases from V and 9 bases from J; junction bases left unmatched: 5. CDR3 sequence reads: CASSDQGESSPLHF. The CDR3 DNA reads as TGTGCCAGCAGTGATCAGGGGGAGAGTTCACCCCTCCACTTT.

The chain joins TRBV18 to TRBJ1-5, with a tentative D call TRBD1 (6 bases). The germline gives CDR1 KGHSH, CDR2 LQKENI. The CDR3 covers 15 residues. Trimming removed 1 base at V and 4 bases at J, with 11 bases between. The CDR3 reads CASSPLGQGNQPQHF. CDR3 bases: TGTGCCAGCTCACCACTCGGCCAGGGGAATCAGCCCCAGCATTTT.

Remarks on this clone: The same CDR3 arises from other DNA sequences in this sample as well. V and J are TRBV2 and TRBJ1-1; maybe TRBD1 (6 bases). With 4 bases removed from V and 1 base from J, the gap between germline ends came to 10 bases. The CDR3 totals 14 residues. In germline, CDR1 is SNHLY, CDR2 FYNNEI. This chain's CDR3 is CASSALGANTEAFF. The CDR3 DNA reads TGTGCCAGCAGTGCGTTGGGGGCGAACACTGAAGCTTTCTTT.

The rearrangement links TRBV3-1 (or the pseudogene TRBV3-2) to TRBJ2-2; the match to TRBD2 covers 10 bases. V was pared by 0 bases and J by 4 bases, with 11 bases of the junction left unmatched. This CDR3 spans 19 amino acids. Germline CDR1 is LGHDT and CDR2 is YNNKEL (reference sequence). The CDR3, as DNA: TGTGCCAGCAGCCAAGATAGAAGCGGGGGGGTTGACCGCACCGGGGAGCTGTTTTTT. Its translation: CASSQDRSGGVDRTGELFF.

This sequence joins TRBV3-1 (or the pseudogene TRBV3-2) and TRBJ2-7; TRBD2 aligns across 7 bases. CDR3 length: 16 amino acids. V dropped 3 bases and J dropped 4; count of bases not matched to a gene: 12. CDR1 is LGHDT, CDR2 YNNKEL, per germline (reference sequence). CDR3 loop: CASSQEGLRSIYEQYF. CDR3 nucleotides: TGTGCCAGCAGCCAGGAGGGACTACGCTCGATATACGAGCAGTACTTC.

The genes are TRBV28 and TRBJ1-6; D remains unclear. Germline V CDR1 and CDR2: MDHEN, SYDVKM. V was trimmed by 5 bases and J by 17 bases, leaving 16 bases between them. The CDR3 totals 12 residues. In nucleotides, the CDR3 is TGTGCCAGCAGTCCTCACCTCGGAGAATTCCACTTT. The encoded protein is CASSPHLGEFHF.

The chain recombines TRBV5-1 with TRBJ2-7; maybe TRBD2 (5 bases). The CDR3 has 11 residues. CDR1 SGHRS and CDR2 YFSETQ come from the germline V gene. Trimming cost V 7 bases and J 6 bases, with 11 bases left between them. CDR3 region: CASRAGPEQYF. The CDR3 nucleotides are TGCGCCAGCCGGGCGGGTCCCGAGCAGTACTTC. The full variable domain, with the rest looked up from reference TRBV5-1 and TRBJ2-7, is KAGVTQTPRYLIKTRGQQVTLSCSPISGHRSVSWYQQTPGQGLQFLFEYFSETQRNKGNFPGRFSGRQFSNSRSEMNVSTLELGDSALYLCASRAGPEQYFGPGTRLTVT.

The V call is TRBV19, the J call TRBJ1-1; 7 nucleotides match TRBD1. Germline lookup yields CDR1 LNHDA and CDR2 SQIVND (reference sequence). Trimming cost V 8 bases and J 3 bases; bases outside gene matches: 3. The CDR3 is 12 residues long. Here the CDR3 reads CASLDRDTEAFF. The CDR3, as DNA: TGTGCCAGTCTTGACAGGGACACTGAAGCTTTCTTT.

The J gene is TRBJ2-7, the V gene TRBV7-2; 11 bases fit TRBD2. This CDR3 region has 15 residues. The J segment lost 5 bases and the V segment lost 5 bases, leaving 8 bases of the junction unmatched. Germline CDR1 is SGHTA and CDR2 is FQGNSA. CDR3 nucleotide sequence: TGTGCCAGCAGCACACTAGCGGGAGTGTTAAACGAGCAGTACTTC. This codes for CASSTLAGVLNEQYF.

The DNA of the CDR3 is TGTGCCAGTAGTATACGTCCTAGCCCAGTAAACAATGAGCAGTTCTTC. Its protein is CASSIRPSPVNNEQFF. V usage is TRBV19 and J usage is TRBJ2-1; possibly TRBD2 for D (5 bases). V was clipped by 2 bases and J by 5 bases, with 16 bases between them. Germline V gene data show CDR1 as LNHDA and CDR2 as SQIVND (reference sequence). The CDR3 loop spans 16 amino acids.

The V gene is TRBV7-3, the J gene TRBJ1-6; 8 nucleotides match TRBD1. J was trimmed by 10 bases and V by 3 bases; bases with no gene match: 11. Per the germline V gene, CDR1 is SGHTA and CDR2 is FQGTGA. This CDR3 is 16 amino acids long. The CDR3 nucleotides are TGTGCCAGCAGCTTGGCACCACAGGGGGAGGGCTCACCCCTCCACTTT. It specifies CASSLAPQGEGSPLHF. The whole variable domain, filled in from reference TRBV7-3 and TRBJ1-6, reads GAGVSQTPSNKVTEKGKYVELRCDPISGHTALYWYRQSLGQGPEFLIYFQGTGAADDSGLPNDRFFAVRPEGSVSTLKIQRTERGDSAVYLCASSLAPQGEGSPLHFGNGTRLTVT.

J is TRBJ2-1 and V is TRBV5-5; 8 bases are shared with TRBD2. Germline assignment: CDR1 SGHKS and CDR2 YYEKEE (reference sequence). The CDR3 covers 15 residues. With 2 bases clipped from V and 4 bases from J, the junction kept 5 bases outside the gene matches. The CDR3 DNA sequence: TGTGCCAGCAGCTTCTCCGGGACTAGTTACAATGAGCAGTTCTTC. The encoded protein is CASSFSGTSYNEQFF. Looking up the rest from reference TRBV5-5 and TRBJ2-1 gives the full variable domain: DAGVTQSPTHLIKTRGQQVTLRCSPISGHKSVSWYQQVLGQGPQFIFQYYEKEERGRGNFPDRFSARQFPNYSSELNVNALLLGDSALYLCASSFSGTSYNEQFFGPGTRLTVL.

The chain is built from TRBV30 and TRBJ2-3; D perhaps matches TRBD1 (5 bases). Trimming shortened V by 4 bases and J by 0 bases, and 11 bases separated the two germline ends. There are 14 residues in the CDR3. Germline V lookup: CDR1 GTSNPN, CDR2 SVGIG (reference sequence). CDR3 protein: CAWTKGQSTDTQYF. As DNA, the CDR3 is TGTGCCTGGACAAAGGGGCAAAGCACAGATACGCAGTATTTT.

The chain is built from TRBV4-1 and TRBJ2-1; 7 bases line up with TRBD1. Germline assignment: CDR1 MGHRA and CDR2 YSYEKL. This CDR3 is built from 18 residues. V shed 1 base and J 0 bases; nucleotides not matched to a gene: 9. The CDR3 nucleotides read TGCGCCAGCAGCCAAGGGTATAAGAACAGGGGCTCCTACAATGAGCAGTTCTTC. Translated: CASSQGYKNRGSYNEQFF.

This chain links TRBV28 with TRBJ2-7, with 10 positions matching TRBD1. The CDR3 is 16 residues long. The ends lost 7 bases at V and 3 bases at J; junction bases unmatched: 12. The germline V gene encodes CDR1 MDHEN and CDR2 SYDVKM. CDR3 sequence reads: CASTVATGTGVYEQYF. The CDR3 DNA reads as TGTGCCAGCACCGTAGCTACCGGGACAGGGGTCTACGAGCAGTACTTC.

J is TRBJ2-3 and V is TRBV28; 9 bases map to TRBD2. Germline trimming cut 6 bases from V and 8 bases from J; bases unmatched to any gene: 9. CDR3 length: 14 residues. Germline loops: CDR1 MDHEN, CDR2 SYDVKM. The CDR3 DNA reads as TGTGCCAGCAGCTCGGGACTAGCTCTGGGTACGCAGTATTTT. Its translation: CASSSGLALGTQYF.